These 3 T cell receptor beta chains came from one sample sequenced in a study of CD8 T cells in Susac syndrome. Random hexamers primed reverse transcription of about 0.5 to 1 ug RNA. MiXCR, applied by TCRdb to the immunoSEQ multiplex PCR reads, yields one record per CDR3 protein. The sample has approximately 190,000 distinct CDR3 sequences, under 97% seen once. The sequencing sample was made of CD4+ T cells from PBMCs. The receptors were sampled from a human donor with Susac syndrome.

This clonotype has a single count. The chain carries TRBV30 and TRBJ2-3; possible D gene TRBD2, 6 bases. V was clipped by 2 bases and J by 4 bases, with 16 bases between them. The CDR3 extends over 15 amino acids. From germline, CDR1 is GTSNPN and CDR2 SVGIG (reference sequence). Written as DNA, the CDR3 is TGTGCCTGGAGTCACCGGGGGTACGGACCAGATACGCAGTATTTT. It yields the protein CAWSHRGYGPDTQYF.

The chain carries TRBV18 and TRBJ2-5; D not certain. Germline V CDR1 and CDR2: KGHSH, LQKENI. The CDR3 runs 13 residues. Trimming took 3 bases from V and 3 from J, leaving 8 bases between them. The CDR3 spells CASSPDLKETQYF. The CDR3, as DNA: TGTGCCAGCTCACCCGACCTTAAAGAGACCCAGTACTTC.

This chain joins TRBV9 and TRBJ2-5; 10 bases fit TRBD2. V lost 1 base and J lost 0; bases outside the gene matches: 15. Germline V gives CDR1 SGDLS, CDR2 YYNGEE. This CDR3 is built from 20 residues. The CDR3 protein is CASSVSSRWGLAGDQETQYF. The DNA of the CDR3 is TGTGCCAGCAGCGTATCTTCCAGGTGGGGGCTAGCGGGGGACCAAGAGACCCAGTACTTC.